This is a list of T cell receptor beta chains from one sample in a study of cytomegalovirus exposure and HLA in healthy donors. Clones were sequenced by immunoSEQ multiplex PCR, and TCRdb holds only the in-frame ones, with some missing. This table has approximately 200,000 clones, 84% appearing once. Material: PBMCs. The source of these receptors is a woman in her twenties or thirties in good health and CMV-seropositive. CDR3s include the opening cysteine and the closing phenylalanine or tryptophan. D genes are given only for firm matches. Clone sizes are given selectively: once, few, many, or a class where the clone is expanded.

j_gene,v_gene,abundance,d_gene,len,CDR3nt,CDR3aa
TRBJ2-7,TRBV2,few,TRBD1,15,TGTGCCAGTGGACGGGACAGGGGGGAATTCTACGAGCAGTACTTC,CASGRDRGEFYEQYF
TRBJ1-5,TRBV19,NA,NA,13,TGTGCCAGTAGTATCACCGGGACATCCTCTAAGCATTTT,CASSITGTSSKHF
TRBJ1-5,TRBV30,NA,NA,13,TGTGCCTGGTCCCAGGGAATGGATCAGCCCCAGCATTTT,CAWSQGMDQPQHF
TRBJ2-4,TRBV29-1,once,NA,15,TGCAGCGTTGGTTTGTTGTGGACAGATAAAAACATTCAGTACTTC,CSVGLLWTDKNIQYF
TRBJ1-3,TRBV19,NA,NA,14,TGTGCCAGTAGACCGGGACATTTAGGAAACACCATATATTTT,CASRPGHLGNTIYF
TRBJ1-1,TRBV6-5,NA,NA,15,TGTGCCAGCAGTTCCCACAGTAGTACGAACACTGAAGCTTTCTTT,CASSSHSSTNTEAFF
TRBJ2-7,TRBV30,NA,TRBD1,13,TGTGCCTATACCGGGACAGATCTTTACGAGCAGTACTTC,CAYTGTDLYEQYF
TRBJ2-6,TRBV5-1,NA,TRBD1,14,TGCGCCAGCAACGGACAGGCTGGGGCCAACGTCCTGACTTTC,CASNGQAGANVLTF
TRBJ1-1,TRBV2,NA,NA,9,TGTGCCAGCAGGCCCCAGGCTTTCTTT,CASRPQAFF
TRBJ1-2,TRBV10-3,NA,TRBD1,15,TGTGCCATCAGTGACCTCGGACAGGACAACTATGGCTACACCTTC,CAISDLGQDNYGYTF